The 14 T cell receptor beta chains presented below share a single source sample, sequenced in a study of blood T cell repertoires in COVID-19. Sequencing was performed with immunoSEQ multiplex PCR; in TCRdb, only in-frame clones are kept and a portion is missing. In the table there are 250,000 to 300,000 clones, roughly nine tenths of which are singletons. Sequenced: PBMCs or T cells enriched from blood (not recorded which). These TCRs come from a human donor in a cohort exposed to, infected with or recovered from COVID-19 (not recorded which). The donor label of this sample is uncertain.

This clone appeared many times. The genes are TRBV6-2 or TRBV6-3 and TRBJ2-5; tentative D call: TRBD2 (5 bases). Germline CDR1 reads MNHEY; CDR2 reads SVGEGT. V was pared by 4 bases and J by 0 bases, with 9 bases between. The CDR3 has 14 amino acids. The chain's CDR3 is CASSSIAYQETQYF. The CDR3 nucleotides read TGTGCCAGCAGTTCGATAGCGTACCAAGAGACCCAGTACTTC.

This chain uses TRBV28 with TRBJ1-2; TRBD1 is a possible D gene (5 bases). The CDR3 is 18 residues long. Trimming left V 3 bases short and J 3 bases short, with 23 bases between. Per the germline V gene, CDR1 is MDHEN and CDR2 is SYDVKM. The CDR3 sequence: CASSFPRVGASGDYGYTF. CDR3 nucleotide sequence: TGTGCCAGCAGTTTCCCCAGAGTTGGGGCTTCAGGAGACTATGGCTACACCTTC.

The chain carries TRBV24-1 and TRBJ1-1, with D maybe TRBD1 (5 bases). The length of the CDR3 is 14 residues. In germline, CDR1 is KGHDR, CDR2 SFDVKD. With 3 bases removed from V and 5 bases from J, the gap between germline ends came to 12 bases. The CDR3 nucleotides are TGTGCCACCAGTGATCGGGGGAAGGTAACTGAAGCTTTCTTT. Residues: CATSDRGKVTEAFF.

This chain joins TRBV2 and TRBJ2-2, with D perhaps TRBD2 (6 bases). V lost 9 bases and J lost 1, with 12 bases in between. This CDR3 contains 14 residues. The germline V gene has CDR1 SNHLY and CDR2 FYNNEI. DNA of the CDR3: TGTGCCAGGGAGGGAACAGAGAACACCGGGGAGCTGTTTTTT. As protein: CAREGTENTGELFF.

J is TRBJ2-1 and V is TRBV6-4, with D maybe TRBD2 (6 bases). CDR3 length: 15 amino acids. Germline V CDR1 and CDR2: MRHNA, SNTAGT. V lost 3 bases to trimming and J lost 4 bases, with 13 bases between them. The CDR3 spells CASSEEAGAYNEQFF. CDR3 DNA: TGTGCCAGCAGTGAGGAAGCGGGCGCTTACAATGAGCAGTTCTTC.

The CDR3 DNA follows: TGTGCCAGCAGTCCCGGGACAGCGATCAATCAGCCCCAGCATTTT. This encodes CASSPGTAINQPQHF. The J gene is TRBJ1-5, the V gene TRBV7-8; 7 bases fit TRBD1. Per germline, CDR1 SGHVS and CDR2 FQNEAQ. J gave up 3 bases and V 6 bases, and 8 bases lay outside the gene matches. CDR3 length equals 15 residues.

The chain's CDR3 is CASSTGLAGGIDTQYF. CDR3 sequence (DNA): TGTGCCAGCAGCACGGGACTAGCGGGGGGAATAGATACGCAGTATTTT. The rearrangement links TRBV5-4 to TRBJ2-3; 15 bases match TRBD2. In germline, CDR1 is SGHNT, CDR2 YYREEE (reference sequence). The CDR3 consists of 16 residues. Losses at the gene ends were 4 bases for V and 5 bases for J; bases not matched to a gene: 5.

V is TRBV4-1 and J is TRBJ2-7; 10 positions match TRBD1. V lost 3 bases and J lost 4; bases outside the gene matches: 12. The CDR3 contains 17 residues. Per the germline V gene, CDR1 is MGHRA and CDR2 is YSYEKL. CDR3 sequence: CASSQGSGTGEEYEQYF. CDR3 coding DNA: TGCGCCAGCAGCCAGGGCTCCGGGACAGGGGAGGAATACGAGCAGTACTTC.

V is TRBV6-5 and J is TRBJ2-3, with D hard to call. There are 14 residues in the CDR3. Germline V gene sequence: CDR1 MNHEY, CDR2 SVGAGI. Trimming removed 2 bases at V and 6 bases at J, with 12 bases between. CDR3 protein: CASSYVPRSDTQYF. The DNA of the CDR3 is TGTGCCAGCAGTTACGTCCCGCGGTCCGATACGCAGTATTTT.

This sequence joins TRBV19 and TRBJ1-5; weak D call: TRBD1 (6 bases). The CDR3 covers 15 residues. The V gene's germline CDR1 is LNHDA and CDR2 SQIVND (reference sequence). V was shortened by 2 bases and J by 6 bases, with 14 bases between the two germline ends. The CDR3 spells CASSIIGGLGQPQHF. CDR3 bases: TGTGCCAGTAGTATAATCGGGGGGCTCGGTCAGCCCCAGCATTTT.

V and J are TRBV5-4 and TRBJ2-3, with D possibly being TRBD2 (7 bases). The CDR3 is 16 amino acids. Germline V gene lookup returns CDR1 SGHNT and CDR2 YYREEE (reference sequence). V dropped 4 bases and J dropped 5 bases, with 20 bases sitting between them. Written as DNA, the CDR3 is TGTGCCAGCAGCCCGGGAAGGGGGGGGGCAGGAGATACGCAGTATTTT. It is translated as CASSPGRGGAGDTQYF.

This clone was recorded only once. The chain employs TRBV7-9 and TRBJ2-5; D not resolved. CDR1 and CDR2 from the germline V gene are SEHNR and FQNEAQ (reference sequence). Deletions cut 4 bases from V and 5 bases from J, with 14 bases between. The length of the CDR3 is 14 residues. CDR3 region: CASSSPSTWETQYF. The CDR3 nucleotides read TGTGCCAGCAGCTCCCCCTCGACTTGGGAGACCCAGTACTTC.

This chain joins TRBV7-9 and TRBJ2-4; 13 bases agree with TRBD2. With V trimmed by 4 bases and J by 8 bases, 11 bases remained unmatched. The CDR3 is made up of 17 amino acids. Germline values: CDR1 SEHNR, CDR2 FQNEAQ (reference sequence). The CDR3 DNA sequence: TGTGCCAGCAGCTCGGCCGGACTAGCGGGGGCCCAGGACATTCAGTACTTC. It yields the protein CASSSAGLAGAQDIQYF.

The V gene is TRBV6-5, the J gene TRBJ2-1; 13 bases match TRBD2. From germline, CDR1 is MNHEY and CDR2 SVGAGI. The V and J ends lost 5 bases and 5 bases, in that order; junction bases with no gene match: 3. This CDR3 region has 15 residues. CDR3 in amino acids: CASSQTSGGNNEQFF. CDR3 in DNA: TGTGCCAGCAGTCAGACTAGCGGGGGGAACAATGAGCAGTTCTTC.